The clone carrying this T cell receptor (beta chain) was observed at least ten times. The data are from a study of T cells in Graves' hyperthyroidism and ophthalmopathy. Stable Graves' hyperthyroidism denoted no ophthalmopathy progression over 18 months. PBMCs were collected from a roughly 10 ml volume of fresh peripheral blood. Germline CDR1 and CDR2: SGHKS and YYEKEE (reference sequence). V was trimmed by 3 bases and J by 4 bases, leaving 20 bases between them. This CDR3 is built from 16 residues. TCR beta CDR3 sequences were amplified from RNA transcripts. When the TCR CDR3 underwent first-round RT-PCR, the HTBI primer set was used. One entry per CDR3 protein results from TCRdb running MiXCR on the multiplex PCR reads. This sample has hundreds of thousands of distinct CDR3 sequences; roughly 17% occur once, and the top ten carry 15% to 20%.

Sequenced input: blood. The sequence came from a woman younger than 30 with Graves' hyperthyroidism. This rearrangement joins TRBV5-5 to TRBJ2-7, with D possibly TRBD1 on 5 matching bases. The CDR3 coding sequence is TGTGCCAGCAGCTCCCCTCTTGTTGGACACCTTTACGAGCAGTACTTC. Residues: CASSSPLVGHLYEQYF.